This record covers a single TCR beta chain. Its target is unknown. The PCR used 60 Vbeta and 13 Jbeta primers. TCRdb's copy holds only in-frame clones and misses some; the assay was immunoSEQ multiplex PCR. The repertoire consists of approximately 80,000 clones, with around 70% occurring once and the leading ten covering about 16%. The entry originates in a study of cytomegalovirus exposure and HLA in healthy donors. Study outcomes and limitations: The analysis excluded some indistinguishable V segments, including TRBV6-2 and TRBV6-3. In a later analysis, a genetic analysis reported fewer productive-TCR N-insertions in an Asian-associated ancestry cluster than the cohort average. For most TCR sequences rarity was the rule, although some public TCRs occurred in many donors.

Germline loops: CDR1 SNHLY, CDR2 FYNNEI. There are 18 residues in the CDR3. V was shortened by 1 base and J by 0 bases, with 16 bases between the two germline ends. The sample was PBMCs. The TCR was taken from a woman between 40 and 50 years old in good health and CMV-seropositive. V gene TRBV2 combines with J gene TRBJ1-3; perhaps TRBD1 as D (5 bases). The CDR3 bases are TGTGCCAGCAGTGAAGGGCCCAGGGTCGGCCACTCTGGAAACACCATATATTTT. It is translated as CASSEGPRVGHSGNTIYF.